The text below deals with one T cell receptor beta chain. The method was immunoSEQ multiplex PCR; TCRdb's version includes in-frame clones alone and lacks a portion of them. The profile shows fewer than 80,000 clones, approximately 87% of them singletons. V gave up 6 bases and J gave up 7 bases, with 10 bases separating them. CDR1 SNHLY and CDR2 FYNNEI come from the germline V gene. The CDR3 is 12 amino acids. This record belongs to a study of blood T cell repertoires in COVID-19. The rearrangement uses TRBV2 and TRBJ2-1; D is possibly TRBD1 (5 bases). This sequence originates from a human donor in a cohort sampled during active COVID-19. The sample comprised peripheral blood. CDR3 loop: CASRADSNEQFF. CDR3 DNA sequence: TGTGCCAGCAGAGCCGACAGTAATGAGCAGTTCTTC.